This TCR beta chain was sequenced during a study of CD8+ T cells in alopecia areata. Across the whole study: The drug, oral tofacitinib, was given to treated patients at 5 to 10 mg twice daily. General study findings and limits: The study also sequences resident alphabeta T cells of normal skin in scalp samples.

Reverse transcribed after extraction, RNA yielded cDNA as the sequencing template. Profiled with immunoSEQ multiplex PCR; TCRdb holds only in-frame clones, not every one. Counted here are some 99,000 clones, about 64% occurring once; the ten biggest clones make up roughly 15%. Treatment indicated: oral pan-JAK inhibitor, 5-10 mg twice daily. The germline CDR1 and CDR2 sequences are GTSNPN and SVGIG (reference sequence). The CDR3 spans 12 residues. In the case of this clone: As yet, its antigen is unknown. At one end, the junction sequence differs from germline, possibly due to a read error.

The V gene is TRBV30, the J gene TRBJ1-1, with D maybe TRBD1 (5 bases). The input for sequencing was CD8+ T cells sorted from blood, taken at week 4, from a patient treated with tofacitinib. The receptor comes from a human donor with alopecia areata. CDR3 amino acids: CAWSEGLHDKVF. CDR3 in DNA: TGTGCCTGGAGTGAGGGACTTCACGATAAAGTGTTT. Together with reference TRBV30 and TRBJ1-1, the CDR3 gives the full variable domain: SQTIHQWPATLVQPVGSPLSLECTVEGTSNPNLYWYRQAAGRGLQLLFYSVGIGQISSEVPQNLSASRPQDRQFILSSKKLLLSDSGFYLCAWSEGLHDKVFGQGTRLTVV.